The 9 T cell receptor beta chains below were found in one sample sequenced in a study of T cells after somatic rescue of genetic block. Repertoires were generated with immunoSEQ multiplex PCR, while TCRdb's copy carries only in-frame clones and drops some. Of 68,000 or so clones detected, 80% to 95% appear once; the ten largest clones hold over 2.5%. The sample comprised peripheral blood mononuclear cells (PBMCs). The receptor source for this set is a man aged 40-50 years.

The chain's CDR3 is CASSLSGNGNQPQHF. CDR3 DNA: TGTGCCAGCAGTTTAAGTGGGAACGGTAATCAGCCCCAGCATTTT. The genes are TRBV27 and TRBJ1-5, with D unclear. This CDR3 region has 15 residues. V dropped 2 bases and J dropped 4 bases, with 12 bases sitting between them. In germline, CDR1 is MNHEY, CDR2 SMNVEV (reference sequence).

The genes are TRBV7-9 and TRBJ1-2; D call uncertain. Between the trimmed V and J ends, which lost 5 bases and 3 bases, there was a span of 10 bases. The CDR3 is made up of 13 amino acids. The germline gives CDR1 SEHNR, CDR2 FQNEAQ (reference sequence). The CDR3 loop reads CASSRSGDYGYTF. The CDR3 DNA follows: TGTGCCAGCAGCCGTTCAGGAGACTATGGCTACACCTTC.

The V gene is TRBV19, the J gene TRBJ2-7; 8 bases line up with TRBD1. With V trimmed by 3 bases and J by 6 bases, 16 bases remained unmatched. The V gene's germline CDR1 is LNHDA and CDR2 SQIVND (reference sequence). The CDR3 extends over 17 amino acids. As DNA, the CDR3 is TGTGCCAGTAGTATCGGGGGCCCCAGGGGGCCGGTTATCGAGCAGTACTTC. Its translation: CASSIGGPRGPVIEQYF.

V and J are TRBV7-2 and TRBJ2-2; D is uncertain. The ends were cut back, 2 bases at V and 5 bases at J, with 12 bases in the middle. The CDR3 covers 15 residues. Germline V gives CDR1 SGHTA, CDR2 FQGNSA. The CDR3 region is CASSLNPVTTGELFF. The DNA of the CDR3 is TGTGCCAGCAGCTTAAACCCCGTAACGACCGGGGAGCTGTTTTTT.

The chain recombines TRBV6-1 with TRBJ2-6, with D unresolved. Germline V gene data show CDR1 as MNHNS and CDR2 as SASEGT. The CDR3 consists of 17 residues. V shed 0 bases and J shed 4 bases, with 13 bases lying between them. The CDR3 sequence: CASSEALGLTGANVLTF. The CDR3 coding sequence is TGTGCCAGCAGTGAAGCGCTTGGGCTCACAGGGGCCAACGTCCTGACTTTC.

J is TRBJ2-7 and V is TRBV7-9; D not certain. This CDR3 contains 13 residues. V lost 1 base, J lost 0 bases, and 4 bases lay in between. From germline, CDR1 is SEHNR and CDR2 FQNEAQ (reference sequence). CDR3 nucleotide sequence: TGTGCCAGCAGCTTAGTCGCCTCCTACGAGCAGTACTTC. It translates to CASSLVASYEQYF.

The chain joins TRBV19 to TRBJ2-5; D is undetermined. The CDR3 totals 15 residues. The germline CDR1 and CDR2 sequences are LNHDA and SQIVND (reference sequence). V lost 5 bases and J 5 bases, leaving 18 bases between the germline ends. The CDR3 DNA sequence: TGTGCCAGTAGTTCGCGGACGGCCCTCGGGGAGACCCAGTACTTC. Protein product: CASSSRTALGETQYF.

In its sample, this clone was seen a few times. This chain links TRBV19 with TRBJ1-5; D possibly corresponds to TRBD1 (6 bases). The CDR3 contains 14 residues. Germline lookup yields CDR1 LNHDA and CDR2 SQIVND (reference sequence). Trimming removed 10 bases at V and 4 bases at J, with 17 bases between. Here the CDR3 reads CATRSDRLNQPQHF. The CDR3 DNA sequence: TGTGCCACCCGATCGGACAGATTGAATCAGCCCCAGCATTTT.

The genes are TRBV7-2 and TRBJ2-7; D may match TRBD1 or TRBD2 (5 bases each). Germline CDR1 is SGHTA and CDR2 is FQGNSA. The CDR3 covers 18 residues. V gave up 5 bases and J gave up 0 bases, with 23 bases separating them. In nucleotides, the CDR3 is TGTGCCAGCAGCCCACGGGGAAGAAGACAAGACAGCTCCTACGAGCAGTACTTC. Translated: CASSPRGRRQDSSYEQYF.